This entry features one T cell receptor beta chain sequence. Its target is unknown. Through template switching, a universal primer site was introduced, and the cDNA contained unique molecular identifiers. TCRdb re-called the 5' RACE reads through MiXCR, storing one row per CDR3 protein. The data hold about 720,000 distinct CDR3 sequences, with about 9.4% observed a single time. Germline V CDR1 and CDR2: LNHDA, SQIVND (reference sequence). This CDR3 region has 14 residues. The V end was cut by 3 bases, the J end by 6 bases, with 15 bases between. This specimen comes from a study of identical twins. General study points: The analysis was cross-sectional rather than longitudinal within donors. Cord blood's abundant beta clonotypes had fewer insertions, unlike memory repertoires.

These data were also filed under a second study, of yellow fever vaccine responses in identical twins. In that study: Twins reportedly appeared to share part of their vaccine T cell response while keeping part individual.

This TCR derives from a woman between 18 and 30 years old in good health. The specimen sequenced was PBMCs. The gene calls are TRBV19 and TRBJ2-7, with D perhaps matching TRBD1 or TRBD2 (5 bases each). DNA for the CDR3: TGTGCCAGTAGTATGGGACCCGGGATCTTCGAGCAGTACTTC. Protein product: CASSMGPGIFEQYF.